This entry features one T cell receptor beta chain sequence. Its specificity is not known. These data come from a study of identifying expanded T cells in peripheral blood. Overall study results and limits: Variance in clone template counts between approximately 2-week samples significantly increased with total template count across all healthy donors.

Here immunoSEQ multiplex PCR was the method, and the copy in TCRdb shows in-frame clones only, minus some. The top ten clones hold about 5.9% of a sample with some 97,000 clones, 75% to 90% of them seen once. During the collection period, no donor immune events like infections were recorded. The CDR3 is 14 residues long. The V end lost 5 bases, the J end lost 7 bases, and 18 bases lay between the germline ends. The germline gives CDR1 SGHAT, CDR2 FQNNGV. The material sequenced was blood. The sequence came from a person between 18 and 75 years old in good health. The J gene is TRBJ2-7, the V gene TRBV11-2; TRBD2 is a possible D gene (7 bases). The CDR3: CASSPGGGRREQYF. CDR3 in DNA: TGTGCCAGCAGCCCGGGCGGGGGCCGGAGGGAGCAGTACTTC.